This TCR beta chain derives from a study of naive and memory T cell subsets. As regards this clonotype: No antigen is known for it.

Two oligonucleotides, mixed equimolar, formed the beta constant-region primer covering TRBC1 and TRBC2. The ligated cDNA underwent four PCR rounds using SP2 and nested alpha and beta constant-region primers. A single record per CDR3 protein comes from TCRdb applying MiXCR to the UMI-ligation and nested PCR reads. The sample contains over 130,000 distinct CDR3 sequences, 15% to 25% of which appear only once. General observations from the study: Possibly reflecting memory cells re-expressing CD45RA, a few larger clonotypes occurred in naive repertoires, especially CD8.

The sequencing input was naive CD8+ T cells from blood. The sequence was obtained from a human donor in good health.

The CDR3 DNA sequence: TGTGCCAGCAATAGCGGGAGAGCCTACGAGCAGTACTTC. Protein product: CASNSGRAYEQYF. V gene TRBV13 combines with J gene TRBJ2-7; 9 bases are a match to TRBD2. V was clipped by 7 bases and J by 2 bases; unmatched bases: 3. CDR3 length: 13 residues. From germline, CDR1 is PRHDT and CDR2 FYEKMQ (reference sequence).